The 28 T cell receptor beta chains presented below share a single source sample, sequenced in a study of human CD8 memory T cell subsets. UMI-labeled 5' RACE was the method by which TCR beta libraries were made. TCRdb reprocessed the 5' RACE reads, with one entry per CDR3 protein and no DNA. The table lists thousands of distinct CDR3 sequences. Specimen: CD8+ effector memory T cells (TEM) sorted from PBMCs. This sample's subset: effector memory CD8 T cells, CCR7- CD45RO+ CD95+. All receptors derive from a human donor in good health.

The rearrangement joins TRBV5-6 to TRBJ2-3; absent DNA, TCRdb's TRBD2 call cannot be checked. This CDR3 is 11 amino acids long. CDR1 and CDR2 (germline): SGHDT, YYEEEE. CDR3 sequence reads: CASSLGGTRYF.

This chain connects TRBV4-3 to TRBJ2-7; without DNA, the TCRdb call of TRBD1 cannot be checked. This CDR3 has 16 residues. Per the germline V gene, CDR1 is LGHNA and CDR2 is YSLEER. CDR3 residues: CASSQDLGTGSNEQYF.

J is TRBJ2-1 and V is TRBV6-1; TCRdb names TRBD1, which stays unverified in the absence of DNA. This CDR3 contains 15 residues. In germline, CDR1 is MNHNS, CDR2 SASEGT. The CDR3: CASSVGVASYNEQFF.

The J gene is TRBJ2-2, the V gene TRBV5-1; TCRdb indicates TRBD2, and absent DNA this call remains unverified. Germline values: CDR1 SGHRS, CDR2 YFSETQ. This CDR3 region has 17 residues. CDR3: CASSPEGGAGNTGELFF.

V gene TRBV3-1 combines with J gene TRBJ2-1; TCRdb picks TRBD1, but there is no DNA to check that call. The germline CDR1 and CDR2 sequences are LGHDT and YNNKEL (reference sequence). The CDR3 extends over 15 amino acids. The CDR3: CASSQEGQGAYEQFF.

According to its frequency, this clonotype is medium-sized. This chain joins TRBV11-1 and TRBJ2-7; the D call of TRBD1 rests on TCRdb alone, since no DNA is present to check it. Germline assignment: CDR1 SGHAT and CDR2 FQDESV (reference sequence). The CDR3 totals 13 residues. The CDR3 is CASRGTGGYEQYF. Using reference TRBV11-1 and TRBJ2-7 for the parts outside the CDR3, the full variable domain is EAEVAQSPRYKITEKSQAVAFWCDPISGHATLYWYRQILGQGPELLVQFQDESVVDDSQLPKDRFSAERLKGVDSTLKIQPAELGDSAMYLCASRGTGGYEQYFGPGTRLTVT.

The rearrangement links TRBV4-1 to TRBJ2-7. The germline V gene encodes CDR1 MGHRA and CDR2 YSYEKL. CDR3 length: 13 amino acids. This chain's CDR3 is CASSRVGVYEQYF.

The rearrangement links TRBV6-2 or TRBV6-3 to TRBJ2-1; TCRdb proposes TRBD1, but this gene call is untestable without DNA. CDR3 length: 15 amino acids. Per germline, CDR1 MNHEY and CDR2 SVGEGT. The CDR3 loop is CASSPGERSYNEQFF.

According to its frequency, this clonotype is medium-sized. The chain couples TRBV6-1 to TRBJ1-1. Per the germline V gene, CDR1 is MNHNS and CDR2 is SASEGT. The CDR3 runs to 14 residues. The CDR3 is CASSEGYRNTEAFF.

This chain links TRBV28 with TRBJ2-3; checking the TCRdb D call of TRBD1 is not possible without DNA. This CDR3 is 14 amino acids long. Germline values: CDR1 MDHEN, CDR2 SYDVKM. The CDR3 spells CASQRAGGYDTQYF.

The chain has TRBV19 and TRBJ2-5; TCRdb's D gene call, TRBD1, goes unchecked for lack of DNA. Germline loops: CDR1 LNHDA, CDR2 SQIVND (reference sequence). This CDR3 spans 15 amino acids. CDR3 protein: CASSPGTVDVETQYF.

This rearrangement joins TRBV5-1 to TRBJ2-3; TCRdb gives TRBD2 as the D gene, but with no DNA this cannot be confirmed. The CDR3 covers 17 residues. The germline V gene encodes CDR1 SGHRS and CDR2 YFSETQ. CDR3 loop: CASSLARLRGRPDTQYF.

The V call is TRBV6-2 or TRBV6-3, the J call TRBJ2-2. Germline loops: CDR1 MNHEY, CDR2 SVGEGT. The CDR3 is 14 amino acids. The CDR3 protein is CASSPGGHTGELFF.

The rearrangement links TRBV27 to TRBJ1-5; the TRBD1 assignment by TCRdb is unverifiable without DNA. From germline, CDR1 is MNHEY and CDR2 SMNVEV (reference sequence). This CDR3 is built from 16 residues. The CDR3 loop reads CASRDLQGNSNQPQHF.

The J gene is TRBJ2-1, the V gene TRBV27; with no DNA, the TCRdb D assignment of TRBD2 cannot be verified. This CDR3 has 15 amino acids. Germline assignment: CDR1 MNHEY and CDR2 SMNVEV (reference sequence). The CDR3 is CASRRTSGGNNEQFF.

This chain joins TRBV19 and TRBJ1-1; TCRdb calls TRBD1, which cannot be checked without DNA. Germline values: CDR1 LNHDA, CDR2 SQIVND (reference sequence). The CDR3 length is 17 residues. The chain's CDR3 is CASSSGTTYSWNTEAFF.

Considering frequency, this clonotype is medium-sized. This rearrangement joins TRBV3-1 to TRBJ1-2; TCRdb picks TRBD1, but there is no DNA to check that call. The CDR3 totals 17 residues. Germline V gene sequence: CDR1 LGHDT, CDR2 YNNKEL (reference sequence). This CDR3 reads CASSQDTMGQANYGYTF.

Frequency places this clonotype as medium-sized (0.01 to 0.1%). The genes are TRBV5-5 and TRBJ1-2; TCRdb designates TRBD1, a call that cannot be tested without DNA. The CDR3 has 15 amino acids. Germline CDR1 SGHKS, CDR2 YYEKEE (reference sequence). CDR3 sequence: CASSGTGTVVYGYTF.

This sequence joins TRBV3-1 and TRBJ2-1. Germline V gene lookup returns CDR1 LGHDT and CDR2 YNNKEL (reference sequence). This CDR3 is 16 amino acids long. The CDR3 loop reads CASSQERTPRGNEQFF.

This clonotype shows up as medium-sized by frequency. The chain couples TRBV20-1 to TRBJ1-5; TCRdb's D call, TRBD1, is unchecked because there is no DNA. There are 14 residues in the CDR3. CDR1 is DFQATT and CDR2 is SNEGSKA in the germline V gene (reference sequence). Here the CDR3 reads CSASTTQEHQPQHF.

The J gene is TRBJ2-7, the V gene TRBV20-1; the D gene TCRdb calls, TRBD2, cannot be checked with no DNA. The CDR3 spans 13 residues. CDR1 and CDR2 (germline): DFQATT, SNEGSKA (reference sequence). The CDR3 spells CSARTSGEYEQYF.

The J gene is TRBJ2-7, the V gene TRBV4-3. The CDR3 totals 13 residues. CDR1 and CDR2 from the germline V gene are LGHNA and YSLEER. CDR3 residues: CASSSGPSYEQYF.

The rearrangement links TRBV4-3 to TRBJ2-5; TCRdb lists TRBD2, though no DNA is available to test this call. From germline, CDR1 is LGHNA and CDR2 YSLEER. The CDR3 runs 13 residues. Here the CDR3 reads CASSPDYRETQYF.

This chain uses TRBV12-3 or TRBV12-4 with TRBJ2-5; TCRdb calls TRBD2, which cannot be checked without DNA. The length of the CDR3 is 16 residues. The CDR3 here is CASSPLSGGARETQYF.

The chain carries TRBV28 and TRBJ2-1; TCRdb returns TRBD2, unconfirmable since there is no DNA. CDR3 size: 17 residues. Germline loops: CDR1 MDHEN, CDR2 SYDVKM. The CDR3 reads CASSWGTHLSDYNEQFF.

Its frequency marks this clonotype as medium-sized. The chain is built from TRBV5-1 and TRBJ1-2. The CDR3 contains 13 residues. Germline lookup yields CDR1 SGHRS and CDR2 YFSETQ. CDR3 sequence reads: CASSHELDYGYTF.

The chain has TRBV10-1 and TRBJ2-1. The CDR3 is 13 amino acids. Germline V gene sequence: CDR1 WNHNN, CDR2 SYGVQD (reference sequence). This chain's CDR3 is CASSARTDNEQFF.

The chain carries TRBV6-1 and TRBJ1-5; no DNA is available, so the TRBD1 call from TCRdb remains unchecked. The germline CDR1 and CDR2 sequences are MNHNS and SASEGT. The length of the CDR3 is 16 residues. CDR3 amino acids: CASSESTGSGNQPQHF.